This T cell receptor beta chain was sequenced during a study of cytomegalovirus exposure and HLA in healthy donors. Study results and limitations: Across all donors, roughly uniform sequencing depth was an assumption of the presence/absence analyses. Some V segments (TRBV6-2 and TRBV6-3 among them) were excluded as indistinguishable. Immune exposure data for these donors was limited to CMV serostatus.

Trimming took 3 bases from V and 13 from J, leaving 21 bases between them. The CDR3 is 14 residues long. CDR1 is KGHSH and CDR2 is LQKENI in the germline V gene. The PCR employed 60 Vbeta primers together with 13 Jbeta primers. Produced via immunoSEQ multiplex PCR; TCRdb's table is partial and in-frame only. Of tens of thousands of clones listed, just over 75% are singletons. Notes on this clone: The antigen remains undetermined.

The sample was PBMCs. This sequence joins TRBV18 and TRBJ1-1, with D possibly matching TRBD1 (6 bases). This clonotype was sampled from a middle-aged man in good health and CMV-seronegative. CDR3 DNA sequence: TGTGCCAGCTCACCGAGGACAGTTGGGCAAATCGGTTTCTTT. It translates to CASSPRTVGQIGFF.